The present T cell receptor (beta chain) was sequenced within a study of T cells expressing NK-cell markers. The CDR3 runs to 17 residues. For each CDR3 protein, TCRdb gives one entry from its re-call of the 5' RACE reads, without DNA. Its listing shows under 200,000 distinct CDR3 sequences. The gene calls are TRBV21-1 and TRBJ2-2. TRBV21-1 is flagged as a pseudogene. Sequencing used blood T cells: a sorted CD56 or NKG2C T cell subset, CD4+ or CD8+ T cells, or bulk PBMC T cells (not recorded which). The TCR was taken from a woman between 18 and 70 years old in good health. The CDR3 region is CASSTLSVQGDTGELFF.